This T cell receptor beta chain was retrieved from a study of cytomegalovirus exposure and HLA in healthy donors. This clone was seen a few times. The CDR3 is 13 amino acids. The germline V and J ends were trimmed by 3 bases and 8 bases, with 10 bases remaining between them. Looked up from germline, CDR1 is SGHAT and CDR2 is FQDESV (reference sequence). The PCR employed 60 Vbeta primers together with 13 Jbeta primers. Libraries were prepared by immunoSEQ multiplex PCR; TCRdb keeps only in-frame clonotypes and omits some of them. The sample comprises some 77,000 clones, roughly 85% of which are singletons, and 2.5% rests with the top ten.

This clonotype was obtained from a man between 25 and 39 years old in good health and CMV-seronegative. The V gene is TRBV11-1, the J gene TRBJ2-2; D is possibly TRBD1 (6 bases). The sample taken for sequencing was PBMCs. The CDR3 region is CASSFRGGGELFF. CDR3 coding DNA: TGTGCCAGCAGCTTCAGGGGCGGGGGGGAGCTGTTTTTT.